Listed here is a single T cell receptor beta chain. As originally analysed: How many nucleated cells were present was estimated from reference gene primer amplification. Assay: immunoSEQ multiplex PCR; the TCRdb copy retains only in-frame clones and omits some. The V and J calls and clone size were taken over from that table, and D and trimming were inferred from the DNA. This sample has roughly 400,000 clones, with roughly nine tenths found just once. The study drew participants aged roughly 18 to 95 years from about two dozen US areas. This specimen belongs to a study of blood T cell repertoires in COVID-19. At the level of the study: Nucleic acid was either cDNA or gDNA, and it came from T cells, B-cell-depleted T cells, or PBMCs.

V dropped 2 bases and J dropped 4; count of bases not matched to a gene: 3. The CDR3 loop spans 15 amino acids. The germline V gene encodes CDR1 MNHEY and CDR2 SMNVEV (reference sequence). The sample comprised PBMCs or T cells enriched from blood (not recorded which). J is TRBJ1-3 and V is TRBV27; the match to TRBD1 covers 9 bases. This receptor was taken from a middle-aged woman who had been exposed to COVID-19. DNA of the CDR3: TGTGCCAGCAGTTTAAACAGGGGGCCAGGAAACACCATATATTTT. Its protein product is CASSLNRGPGNTIYF.